This passage covers 23 T cell receptor beta chains from one sample sequenced in a study of CD8+CD57+ T cells in acquired aplastic anemia. The authors sequenced patients whose flow cytometry had shown CD8+CD57+ cell expansion. The TCR beta profiling, which covered VDJ combination and CDR3 sequence, was carried out using genomic DNA as the template. TCRdb re-called the reads with MiXCR, one entry per CDR3 protein. The top ten clones hold 7% to 9.5% of a sample with 260,000 or so distinct CDR3 sequences, approximately 45% of them seen once. What was sequenced was sorted CD4+, CD8+, or CD8+CD57+ T cells (not recorded which) from PBMCs. Every receptor here comes from a human donor with aplastic anemia.

CDR3 residues: CASSDDRSYEQYF. The CDR3 nucleotides are TGTGCCAGTAGTGACGACCGTTCCTACGAGCAGTACTTC. The chain recombines TRBV7-2 with TRBJ2-7, with D unresolved. CDR1 and CDR2 (germline): SGHTA, FQGNSA. The CDR3 covers 13 residues. Deletions cut 9 bases from V and 1 base from J, with 13 bases between.

This clonotype was observed at least ten times. The chain is built from TRBV19 and TRBJ2-7, with D possibly being TRBD1 or TRBD2 (6 bases each). This CDR3 comprises 12 residues. Trimming pared 10 bases from V and 6 bases from J, leaving 16 bases between. The germline CDR1 and CDR2 sequences are LNHDA and SQIVND (reference sequence). In DNA, the CDR3 is TGTGCCACCGGGCTGGGGGGCTCCGAGCAGTACTTC. Its protein product is CATGLGGSEQYF.

V is TRBV11-1 and J is TRBJ2-7; D is unclear. The CDR3 runs to 14 residues. The V end was cut by 2 bases, the J end by 2 bases, with 10 bases between. Germline V gene sequence: CDR1 SGHAT, CDR2 FQDESV (reference sequence). The CDR3 nucleotides are TGTGCCAGCAGCTTACCCAATCAACCCTACGAGCAGTACTTC. This codes for CASSLPNQPYEQYF.

This clonotype was seen repeatedly, ten times or more. The chain carries TRBV25-1 and TRBJ2-5; D ambiguous. CDR1 MGHDK and CDR2 SYGVNS come from the germline V gene. The CDR3 length is 11 residues. Trimming cost V 3 bases and J 5 bases, with 4 bases left between them. The CDR3: CASSDGETQYF. The CDR3 region has the DNA TGTGCCAGCAGTGATGGGGAGACCCAGTACTTC.

The rearrangement links TRBV20-1 to TRBJ2-3, with a tentative D call TRBD2 (7 bases). V lost 8 bases and J 4 bases, leaving 19 bases between the germline ends. The germline V gene encodes CDR1 DFQATT and CDR2 SNEGSKA (reference sequence). The CDR3 runs 14 residues. CDR3 DNA sequence: TGCAGTACTCGGGGGCAGGGGAGGGCAGATACGCAGTATTTT. Protein product: CSTRGQGRADTQYF.

In regard to this clonotype: In this CDR3 the conserved last residue, phenylalanine or tryptophan, is missing, so a read error is likely. The rearrangement uses TRBV7-3 and TRBJ2-3; tentatively, D is TRBD2 (6 bases). Germline V gives CDR1 SGHTA, CDR2 FQGTGA. Trimming shortened V by 5 bases and J by 4 bases, and 16 bases separated the two germline ends. The CDR3 runs 15 residues. Here the CDR3 reads CASSPGGANPDTQYS. The CDR3, as DNA: TGTGCCAGCAGCCCTGGCGGGGCAAATCCAGATACGCAGTATTCA.

To note about this clonotype: The conserved closing phenylalanine or tryptophan is absent in this CDR3, likely reflecting a read error. The rearrangement joins TRBV2 to TRBJ2-5; 8 nucleotides line up with TRBD1. The CDR3 contains 13 residues. In germline, CDR1 is SNHLY, CDR2 FYNNEI. The CDR3 DNA sequence: TGTGCCGGCAGACCGACAGGGGAAGAGACCCAGTACCTC. Its translation: CAGRPTGEETQYL.

This clonotype was counted ten times or more. The chain combines TRBV7-2 with TRBJ2-5; no definite D call. Trimming pared 2 bases from V and 3 bases from J, leaving 16 bases between. CDR1 SGHTA and CDR2 FQGNSA come from the germline V gene. The CDR3 loop spans 16 amino acids. CDR3 sequence (DNA): TGTGCCAGCAGCTTAAATGTTGGAGTATTAAAAGAGACCCAGTACTTC. It encodes CASSLNVGVLKETQYF.

V is TRBV7-9 and J is TRBJ2-7; a weak D match, TRBD1 (5 bases). CDR1 is SEHNR and CDR2 is FQNEAQ in the germline V gene (reference sequence). This CDR3 has 13 amino acids. The V and J ends lost 6 bases and 6 bases respectively, with 15 bases between them. Here the CDR3 reads CASSIDSTLEQYF. CDR3 DNA sequence: TGTGCCAGCAGTATCGACAGCACACTCGAGCAGTACTTC.

This clonotype has more than one count but fewer than ten. One end of the junction does not line up with germline, which may come from a read error. The J gene is TRBJ2-5, the V gene TRBV10-3; D ambiguous. The germline CDR1 and CDR2 sequences are ENHRY and SYGVKD. The CDR3 runs 14 residues. CDR3: CAISESTGQGTQYF. The CDR3 DNA is TGTGCCATCAGTGAGTCAACCGGTCAAGGGACCCAGTACTTC.

In its sample, this clonotype ranks as medium-sized. The rearrangement joins TRBV20-1 to TRBJ1-1; possibly TRBD1 for D (6 bases). V lost 0 bases, J lost 3 bases, and 17 bases lay in between. The CDR3 has 16 amino acids. Germline-derived CDR1 and CDR2 are DFQATT and SNEGSKA (reference sequence). The CDR3 region is CSARDAARGGDTEAFF. CDR3 coding DNA: TGCAGTGCTAGAGATGCGGCCAGGGGAGGGGACACTGAAGCTTTCTTT.

This clonotype was observed many times. This chain joins TRBV25-1 and TRBJ2-7; the D is unclear. V was cut by 4 bases and J by 0 bases, with 4 bases left in between. The CDR3 sequence is 12 residues long. CDR1 is MGHDK and CDR2 is SYGVNS in the germline V gene. The CDR3 nucleotides read TGTGCCAGCAGTGTATCCTCCTACGAGCAGTACTTC. Translation gives CASSVSSYEQYF.

V is TRBV29-1 and J is TRBJ1-2; D unclear. There are 15 residues in the CDR3. V lost 7 bases to trimming and J lost 0 bases, with 18 bases between them. The germline gives CDR1 SQVTM, CDR2 ANQGSEA. The CDR3, as DNA: TGCAGCGCCTCCCTGGGAGCGACCGCTAACTATGGCTACACCTTC. Protein: CSASLGATANYGYTF.

This sequence joins TRBV6-5 and TRBJ1-4, with TRBD1 identical over 7 bases. This CDR3 has 14 residues. The germline gives CDR1 MNHEY, CDR2 SVGAGI. The trim removed 5 bases at V and 8 bases at J, leaving 8 bases unmatched. CDR3 nucleotide sequence: TGTGCCAGCAGTGGGTCAGGGGGTAAAGAAAAACTGTTTTTT. This encodes CASSGSGGKEKLFF.

With regard to this clonotype: This may come from a read error, since a much larger clone is one base off. The chain is built from TRBV7-2 and TRBJ2-1; D may be TRBD1 (6 bases). This CDR3 is built from 13 residues. Germline V gene sequence: CDR1 SGHTA, CDR2 FQGNSA. CDR3 coding DNA: TGTGCCAGCAGGAAGGGGGTTTCGGGTGAGCAGCTCTTC. Its protein is CASRKGVSGEQLF. Variable domain in full (rest from reference TRBV7-2 and TRBJ2-1): GAGVSQSPSNKVTEKGKDVELRCDPISGHTALYWYRQSLGQGLEFLIYFQGNSAPDKSGLPSDRFSAERTGGSVSTLTIQRTQQEDSAVYLCASRKGVSGEQLFGPGTRLTVL.

This clonotype was seen repeatedly, ten times or more. The V call is TRBV4-1, the J call TRBJ2-2; D is ambiguous. The CDR3 has 10 residues. Per the germline V gene, CDR1 is MGHRA and CDR2 is YSYEKL. The V and J ends lost 2 bases and 9 bases respectively, with 1 base between them. The CDR3 sequence is CASSQRELFF. The DNA of the CDR3 is TGCGCCAGCAGCCAAAGGGAGCTGTTTTTT.

This clonotype has more than one count but fewer than ten. V gene TRBV25-1 combines with J gene TRBJ2-7; tentative D call: TRBD1 (7 bases). With 5 bases removed from V and 5 bases from J, the gap between germline ends came to 13 bases. CDR1 MGHDK and CDR2 SYGVNS come from the germline V gene. This CDR3 is 13 amino acids long. CDR3 sequence: CASSQQGRNEQYF. In DNA form, the CDR3 reads TGTGCCAGCAGTCAACAGGGGAGGAACGAGCAGTACTTC.

This clonotype has only a few counts. The junction departs from germline at one end; a sequencing error may be responsible. The rearrangement joins TRBV10-3 to TRBJ2-3; 7 nucleotides agree with TRBD1. Germline values: CDR1 ENHRY, CDR2 SYGVKD. CDR3 length equals 15 residues. The CDR3 bases are TGCGCCATCAGTGGGCGGTACAGGGGCATAGATACGCAGTATTTT. Its protein is CAISGRYRGIDTQYF.

This clonotype was observed a single time. One end of the junction is discordant with germline, which a read error may explain. V is TRBV2 and J is TRBJ1-6; D remains ambiguous. The germline gives CDR1 SNHLY, CDR2 FYNNEI. The CDR3 contains 15 residues. Here the CDR3 reads CAGRNVLVINSPPHF. Written as DNA, the CDR3 is TGTGCCGGCAGGAATGTACTGGTAATCAATTCACCCCCCCACTTT.

The chain employs TRBV20-1 and TRBJ2-1; TRBD2 matches at 7 bases. In germline, CDR1 is DFQATT, CDR2 SNEGSKA (reference sequence). J was trimmed by 0 bases and V by 2 bases; bases with no gene match: 16. This CDR3 spans 19 amino acids. Written as DNA, the CDR3 is TGCAGTGCTAGACCGATGATGCTAGCGGAGGGGAGCTCCTACAATGAGCAGTTCTTC. Protein product: CSARPMMLAEGSSYNEQFF.

This chain joins TRBV27 and TRBJ2-1, with 9 positions matching TRBD1. Per the germline V gene, CDR1 is MNHEY and CDR2 is SMNVEV (reference sequence). Trimming removed 0 bases from V and 4 bases from J; junction bases left unmatched: 1. The CDR3 spans 15 residues. CDR3 coding DNA: TGTGCCAGCAGTTTATCGGGACAGGGTTACAATGAGCAGTTCTTC. Protein sequence: CASSLSGQGYNEQFF.

About this clonotype itself: The conserved final phenylalanine or tryptophan is absent from the CDR3, which likely points to a read error. It is unclear where the CDR3 begins or ends on the DNA, so no DNA is shown, and the CDR3 is as TCRdb lists it. CDR3 loop: CASSATDRNT. The V and J genes are TRBV7-9 and TRBJ2-1; the tabulated D call, TRBD1, remains unverified against the DNA. The germline gives CDR1 SEHNR, CDR2 FQNEAQ (reference sequence). The CDR3 is 10 amino acids in total, end residues counted.

The chain carries TRBV19 and TRBJ1-3; a weak D match, TRBD1 (6 bases). The CDR3 is 16 amino acids. The V end lost 5 bases, the J end lost 0 bases, and 14 bases lay between the germline ends. Germline assignment: CDR1 LNHDA and CDR2 SQIVND (reference sequence). In DNA, the CDR3 is TGTGCCAGTAGTTTGAAAGGCAGGGGCTCTGGAAACACCATATATTTT. Its translation: CASSLKGRGSGNTIYF.